The next 19 T cell receptor beta chains were all read from a single sample in a study of blood T cell repertoires in COVID-19. Clones were sequenced by immunoSEQ multiplex PCR, and TCRdb holds only the in-frame ones, with some missing. The table shows roughly 57,000 clones, with 80% to 90% occurring only once. Sequenced: peripheral blood. The origin of the receptors is a woman aged 55-70 years with COVID-19, enrolled during active disease.

The J gene is TRBJ2-7, the V gene TRBV28, with 9 bases identical to TRBD2. Germline trimming cut 10 bases from V and 5 bases from J; bases unmatched to any gene: 21. CDR3 size: 17 residues. Germline V gene data show CDR1 as MDHEN and CDR2 as SYDVKM. CDR3 DNA: TGTGCCACCCGCCGCACAGAAATTAGCGGGAGATTAGACGAGCAGTACTTC. It translates to CATRRTEISGRLDEQYF.

Details on this clone: The conserved phenylalanine or tryptophan is not found at the CDR3 terminus, so this likely reflects a read error. The chain joins TRBV2 to TRBJ1-1; possibly TRBD1 for D (5 bases). The germline V gene has CDR1 SNHLY and CDR2 FYNNEI. The CDR3 sequence is 14 residues long. The CDR3 DNA reads as TGTGCCAGCAGTGAGAACCCAGGGAACATTGAAGCTTTCCTT. Translating it yields CASSENPGNIEAFL.

J is TRBJ1-2 and V is TRBV30, with 7 bases fitting TRBD1. CDR3 length: 15 amino acids. The junction had 9 bases not matched to a gene; V was cut back by 1 base and J by 4 bases. In germline, CDR1 is GTSNPN, CDR2 SVGIG (reference sequence). CDR3 in amino acids: CAWSGAGGDSYGYTF. The CDR3, as DNA: TGTGCCTGGAGTGGGGCTGGAGGGGACAGCTATGGCTACACCTTC. The entire variable domain, with the rest obtained from reference TRBV30 and TRBJ1-2, is as follows: SQTIHQWPATLVQPVGSPLSLECTVEGTSNPNLYWYRQAAGRGLQLLFYSVGIGQISSEVPQNLSASRPQDRQFILSSKKLLLSDSGFYLCAWSGAGGDSYGYTFGSGTRLTVV.

The gene calls are TRBV3-1 (or the pseudogene TRBV3-2) and TRBJ2-5; the match to TRBD2 covers 8 bases. Germline CDR1 LGHDT, CDR2 YNNKEL (reference sequence). The junction had 9 bases not matched to a gene; V was cut back by 4 bases and J by 5 bases. CDR3 length: 15 residues. This chain's CDR3 is CASSRSSGIGETQYF. The CDR3 DNA reads TGTGCCAGCAGCCGGAGTAGCGGGATCGGGGAGACCCAGTACTTC.

This chain links TRBV4-1 with TRBJ1-1; unclear D gene. The CDR3 totals 15 residues. The V gene's germline CDR1 is MGHRA and CDR2 YSYEKL. The ends were cut back, 3 bases at V and 0 bases at J, with 11 bases in the middle. The DNA for the CDR3 is TGCGCCAGCAGCCAGGTCGTTTCGGTGAACACTGAAGCTTTCTTT. Translating it yields CASSQVVSVNTEAFF.

The genes are TRBV3-1 (or the pseudogene TRBV3-2) and TRBJ2-3, with no clear D. The CDR3 runs to 13 residues. Trimming stripped 0 bases from V and 5 bases from J, with 6 bases between. Germline values: CDR1 LGHDT, CDR2 YNNKEL (reference sequence). CDR3: CASSQDRVDTQYF. The CDR3 coding sequence is TGTGCCAGCAGCCAAGATCGAGTAGATACGCAGTATTTT.

With regard to this clone: One end of the junction is discordant with germline, which a read error may explain. V usage is TRBV3-1 (or the pseudogene TRBV3-2) and J usage is TRBJ2-1; 15 nucleotides match TRBD2. CDR1 LGHDT and CDR2 YNNKEL come from the germline V gene (reference sequence). The CDR3 covers 15 residues. This chain's CDR3 is CASSQGLAGGNDQFF. CDR3 nucleotides: TGTGCCAGCAGCCAGGGACTAGCGGGAGGCAATGATCAGTTCTTC.

This clone was counted once. The CDR3 sequence: CASSPLQGAIQPQHF. CDR3 nucleotide sequence: TGTGCCAGCAGTCCCCTTCAGGGGGCGATTCAGCCCCAGCATTTT. The chain has TRBV6-5 and TRBJ1-5, with 8 bases fitting TRBD1. The V gene's germline CDR1 is MNHEY and CDR2 SVGAGI. Germline trimming cut 5 bases from V and 6 bases from J; bases unmatched to any gene: 9. The CDR3 consists of 15 residues.

This rearrangement joins TRBV19 to TRBJ1-4, with a weak D call TRBD1 (5 bases). The CDR3 is 15 amino acids. Trimming took 1 base from V and 5 from J, leaving 11 bases between them. CDR1 and CDR2 from the germline V gene are LNHDA and SQIVND (reference sequence). Here the CDR3 reads CASSIVGRGNEKLFF. CDR3 DNA sequence: TGTGCCAGTAGTATAGTCGGCCGGGGGAATGAAAAACTGTTTTTT.

Concerning this clone: Other nucleotide sequences in the sample specify the same CDR3. V is TRBV2 and J is TRBJ2-3; TRBD1 is a possible D gene (6 bases). Germline V lookup: CDR1 SNHLY, CDR2 FYNNEI. V shed 7 bases and J shed 4 bases, with 15 bases lying between them. The CDR3 loop spans 14 amino acids. In DNA, the CDR3 is TGTGCCAGCAAACTTCCGAAGGGGGCAGATACGCAGTATTTT. It yields the protein CASKLPKGADTQYF. The whole variable domain, filled in from reference TRBV2 and TRBJ2-3, reads EPEVTQTPSHQVTQMGQEVILRCVPISNHLYFYWYRQILGQKVEFLVSFYNNEISEKSEIFDDQFSVERPDGSNFTLKIRSTKLEDSAMYFCASKLPKGADTQYFGPGTRLTVL.

CDR3 amino acids: CASRENAGAGNEQFF. Written as DNA, the CDR3 is TGCGCCAGCAGGGAAAACGCAGGGGCTGGCAATGAGCAGTTCTTC. The V call is TRBV5-1, the J call TRBJ2-1; D may be TRBD1 (6 bases). With 5 bases removed from V and 6 bases from J, the gap between germline ends came to 18 bases. Germline values: CDR1 SGHRS, CDR2 YFSETQ. The CDR3 extends over 15 amino acids. The full variable domain, with the rest looked up from reference TRBV5-1 and TRBJ2-1, is KAGVTQTPRYLIKTRGQQVTLSCSPISGHRSVSWYQQTPGQGLQFLFEYFSETQRNKGNFPGRFSGRQFSNSRSEMNVSTLELGDSALYLCASRENAGAGNEQFFGPGTRLTVL.

This chain uses TRBV10-1 with TRBJ2-1, with 7 bases identical to TRBD2. This CDR3 has 13 residues. V lost 8 bases to trimming and J lost 7 bases; unmatched junction nucleotides: 8. From germline, CDR1 is WNHNN and CDR2 SYGVQD (reference sequence). The CDR3 spells CASAREFGNEQFF. The CDR3 DNA follows: TGCGCCAGCGCGCGGGAGTTCGGAAATGAGCAGTTCTTC.

The chain carries TRBV15 and TRBJ2-1; 9 bases match TRBD2. Trimming took 5 bases from V and 7 from J; bases not matched to a gene: 9. CDR1 and CDR2 from the germline V gene are LNHNV and YYDKDF (reference sequence). The CDR3 contains 15 residues. The CDR3 region has the DNA TGTGCCACCAGCGACACTGCGGGAGGGTCAAATGAGCAGTTCTTC. Translation gives CATSDTAGGSNEQFF.

This clone was observed a single time. The chain has TRBV11-3 and TRBJ1-1; 7 bases line up with TRBD1. CDR3 length: 15 residues. Germline lookup yields CDR1 SGHNT and CDR2 YENEEA. V lost 0 bases to trimming and J lost 5 bases; unmatched junction nucleotides: 6. The CDR3 protein is CASSLERQGGTEAFF. Written as DNA, the CDR3 is TGTGCCAGCAGCTTAGAGAGACAGGGTGGGACTGAAGCTTTCTTT.

V is TRBV28 and J is TRBJ1-2; perhaps TRBD1 as D (5 bases). The germline V gene has CDR1 MDHEN and CDR2 SYDVKM. V was shortened by 2 bases and J by 2 bases, with 6 bases between the two germline ends. The CDR3 extends over 13 amino acids. In DNA form, the CDR3 reads TGTGCCAGCAGTTTAGCAGGGAACTATGGCTACACCTTC. This translates into CASSLAGNYGYTF.

On this clone: One junction end does not reproduce the germline sequence, and a read error may be involved. The gene calls are TRBV7-7 and TRBJ2-2, with D possibly being TRBD2 (5 bases). Per germline, CDR1 SSHAT and CDR2 FNYEAQ (reference sequence). The CDR3 sequence is 13 residues long. CDR3: CASSLSGTGELFF. In DNA form, the CDR3 reads TGTGCTAGCAGCTTATCGGGGACCGGGGAGCTGTTTTTT.

This clone was detected once. J is TRBJ1-5 and V is TRBV4-1; possibly TRBD1 for D (6 bases). This CDR3 region has 15 residues. Per germline, CDR1 MGHRA and CDR2 YSYEKL. Trimming removed 0 bases from V and 10 bases from J, with 16 bases in between. CDR3 in amino acids: CASSQDPLRGRPQHF. CDR3 in DNA: TGCGCCAGCAGCCAAGACCCTTTAAGGGGGAGACCCCAGCATTTT.

The J gene is TRBJ1-1, the V gene TRBV10-3; 7 positions match TRBD1. From germline, CDR1 is ENHRY and CDR2 SYGVKD. The CDR3 is made up of 16 amino acids. J gave up 2 bases and V 2 bases, and 8 bases lay outside the gene matches. The CDR3 DNA sequence: TGTGCCATCAGTGAGCCTCACAGGGGAGGCAACACTGAAGCTTTCTTT. This translates into CAISEPHRGGNTEAFF.

In this sample, this clone turned up once. The chain recombines TRBV7-8 with TRBJ2-1, with 11 bases identical to TRBD2. CDR1 is SGHVS and CDR2 is FQNEAQ in the germline V gene. V shed 2 bases and J 5 bases; nucleotides not matched to a gene: 2. The CDR3 extends over 15 amino acids. CDR3 sequence: CASSLRLAGHNEQFF. The CDR3 DNA reads as TGTGCCAGCAGCTTACGACTAGCGGGACACAATGAGCAGTTCTTC.